This TCR beta chain was sequenced during a study of blood T cells in healthy people across ages. Study information: With template switching, about one barcoded beta molecule was captured per two T cells.

Looked up from germline, CDR1 is DFQATT and CDR2 is SNEGSKA (reference sequence). CDR3 size: 13 residues. V dropped 1 base and J dropped 12; count of bases not matched to a gene: 9. The authors ran a second PCR of about 7 to 11 cycles using a sample-barcoded 5' primer and a J-beta primer mix. Each CDR3 protein gets one entry after TCRdb re-called the 5' RACE reads with MiXCR. Here the sample spans about 780,000 distinct CDR3 sequences, about 47% being singletons. This clonotype was observed at least ten times. The chain links TRBV20-1 to TRBJ2-5, with 9 bases fitting TRBD2. Sequenced input: blood. This receptor was taken from a man aged 80 or over in good health. CDR3 in amino acids: CSARGPAGGGEYF. For the CDR3, the DNA is TGCAGTGCTAGAGGCCCAGCGGGAGGTGGCGAGTACTTC.